Presented here are 17 T cell receptor beta chains from one specimen sequenced in a study of T cells in Graves' hyperthyroidism and ophthalmopathy. Template material for amplifying TCR beta CDR3 regions consisted of RNA transcripts. First-round RT-PCR with HTBI primers amplified the TCR CDR3 region. Via MiXCR, TCRdb re-called the multiplex PCR reads, giving one row per CDR3 protein. The sample shows under 550,000 distinct CDR3 sequences, about 20% of them seen only once. The sequenced material came from blood. These receptor sequences come from a man aged 35 to 55 with Graves' ophthalmopathy.

A few counts support this clonotype. The V call is TRBV2, the J call TRBJ2-2; 15 nucleotides agree with TRBD2. The CDR3 runs to 19 residues. The ends lost 8 bases at V and 0 bases at J; junction bases unmatched: 10. Germline CDR1 SNHLY, CDR2 FYNNEI. The CDR3 DNA is TGTGCCAGCCGTCCCCCGGGACTAGCGGGAGGTTCGAACACCGGGGAGCTGTTTTTT. Protein sequence: CASRPPGLAGGSNTGELFF.

This clonotype was counted ten times or more. CDR3 DNA: TGTGCCAGCAGTTCCGGGACAGGTCCCTTGGGCGGCTACACCTTC. Protein: CASSSGTGPLGGYTF. The chain joins TRBV2 to TRBJ1-2, with 8 bases lining up with TRBD1. This CDR3 has 15 residues. V lost 5 bases to trimming and J lost 8 bases; unmatched junction nucleotides: 13. Germline CDR1 and CDR2: SNHLY and FYNNEI.

A few counts support this clonotype. V usage is TRBV10-2 and J usage is TRBJ2-1; the match to TRBD2 covers 12 bases. The V and J ends lost 6 bases and 10 bases, in that order; junction bases with no gene match: 7. Per the germline V gene, CDR1 is WSHSY and CDR2 is SAAADI. The CDR3 spans 14 residues. The CDR3 reads CASSGLAGRAEQFF. CDR3 bases: TGCGCCAGCAGCGGACTAGCGGGAAGGGCGGAGCAGTTCTTC.

This clonotype has a count of ten or more. This chain links TRBV7-6 with TRBJ2-5; D might be TRBD1 or TRBD2, each matching 7 bases. Per germline, CDR1 SGHVS and CDR2 FNYEAQ. This CDR3 is 17 amino acids long. Between the trimmed V and J ends, which lost 5 bases and 2 bases, there was a span of 21 bases. The CDR3 sequence is CASSPFHRQGGQETQYF. In nucleotides, the CDR3 is TGTGCCAGCAGCCCTTTCCATCGACAGGGAGGGCAAGAGACCCAGTACTTC.

This clonotype has only a few counts. V usage is TRBV28 and J usage is TRBJ1-6; a possible D gene is TRBD1 (5 bases). V was trimmed by 5 bases and J by 0 bases, leaving 17 bases between them. The V gene's germline CDR1 is MDHEN and CDR2 SYDVKM. The CDR3 extends over 18 amino acids. The CDR3 protein is CASSPERGRSSYNSPLHF. The CDR3 coding sequence is TGTGCCAGCAGTCCCGAGAGGGGACGAAGCTCCTATAATTCACCCCTCCACTTT. The variable domain in full, with the rest retrieved from reference TRBV28 and TRBJ1-6, is DVKVTQSSRYLVKRTGEKVFLECVQDMDHENMFWYRQDPGLGLRLIYFSYDVKMKEKGDIPEGYSVSREKKERFSLILESASTNQTSMYLCASSPERGRSSYNSPLHFGNGTRLTVT.

This clonotype was seen at least ten times. V gene TRBV20-1 combines with J gene TRBJ2-7, with D maybe TRBD1 (6 bases). CDR1 and CDR2 (germline): DFQATT, SNEGSKA (reference sequence). The V end was cut by 6 bases, the J end by 7 bases, with 25 bases between. The length of the CDR3 is 15 residues. This CDR3 reads CSARPGHSLRWEQYF. The CDR3 DNA reads as TGCAGTGCCCGACCGGGACACAGTTTACGTTGGGAGCAGTACTTC.

The chain is built from TRBV18 and TRBJ2-3, with 10 positions matching TRBD2. The CDR3 has 14 residues. Germline V gives CDR1 KGHSH, CDR2 LQKENI. V lost 0 bases, J lost 7 bases, and 1 base stayed unmatched. The CDR3 spells CASSPPSGRNTQYF. The CDR3 region has the DNA TGTGCCAGCTCACCACCTAGCGGGAGGAATACGCAGTATTTT.

This rearrangement joins TRBV28 to TRBJ1-6; the D gene is possibly TRBD1 (5 bases). V shed 3 bases and J shed 9 bases, with 12 bases lying between them. The CDR3 is 14 residues long. The germline V gene has CDR1 MDHEN and CDR2 SYDVKM. CDR3 sequence: CASSLSLGGSPLHF. The CDR3 DNA reads TGTGCCAGCAGTTTGTCCTTGGGGGGTTCACCCCTCCACTTT.

CDR3 sequence: CASSYRVGDTEAFF. CDR3 DNA sequence: TGTGCCAGCAGCTACAGGGTTGGAGACACTGAAGCTTTCTTT. The chain has TRBV25-1 and TRBJ1-1, with TRBD1 as a possible D gene (6 bases). The germline V and J ends were trimmed by 6 bases and 3 bases, with 14 bases remaining between them. Germline V gene sequence: CDR1 MGHDK, CDR2 SYGVNS. This CDR3 is built from 14 residues.

The chain has TRBV20-1 and TRBJ2-2, with 8 bases aligning to TRBD2. J gave up 7 bases and V 5 bases, and 9 bases lay outside the gene matches. The length of the CDR3 is 14 residues. Germline-derived CDR1 and CDR2 are DFQATT and SNEGSKA (reference sequence). The CDR3 DNA follows: TGCAGTGCTTTGCGGGAGGAAGGTGGCGGGGAGCTGTTTTTT. It specifies CSALREEGGGELFF.

This clonotype showed up just a few times. The V call is TRBV7-6, the J call TRBJ2-3; D gene uncertain. CDR1 is SGHVS, CDR2 FNYEAQ, per germline. The CDR3 length is 14 residues. V dropped 0 bases and J dropped 5 bases, with 9 bases sitting between them. Written as DNA, the CDR3 is TGTGCCAGCAGCTTAGCGGGTATCCAAGATACGCAGTATTTT. Protein product: CASSLAGIQDTQYF.

This clonotype was observed at least ten times. The chain has TRBV11-2 and TRBJ2-3; the D call may be TRBD1 or TRBD2 (6 bases each). V shed 2 bases and J shed 2 bases, with 11 bases lying between them. Germline lookup yields CDR1 SGHAT and CDR2 FQNNGV. This CDR3 contains 15 residues. The CDR3 coding sequence is TGTGCCAGCAGCTTATACGGGGGCCACACAGATACGCAGTATTTT. Translation: CASSLYGGHTDTQYF. The full variable domain, in which reference TRBV11-2 and TRBJ2-3 provide the parts outside the CDR3, is EAGVAQSPRYKIIEKRQSVAFWCNPISGHATLYWYQQILGQGPKLLIQFQNNGVVDDSQLPKDRFSAERLKGVDSTLKIQPAKLEDSAVYLCASSLYGGHTDTQYFGPGTRLTVL.

The chain uses TRBV9 and TRBJ2-7; TRBD2 is a possible D gene (6 bases). Trimming stripped 3 bases from V and 5 bases from J, with 24 bases between. The CDR3 consists of 17 residues. Germline CDR1 reads SGDLS; CDR2 reads YYNGEE. The CDR3 loop is CASSAASSGSGHHEQYF. In DNA form, the CDR3 reads TGTGCCAGCAGCGCAGCGTCCTCGGGGAGCGGGCACCACGAGCAGTACTTC. The full variable domain, with the rest looked up from reference TRBV9 and TRBJ2-7, is DSGVTQTPKHLITATGQRVTLRCSPRSGDLSVYWYQQSLDQGLQFLIQYYNGEERAKGNILERFSAQQFPDLHSELNLSSLELGDSALYFCASSAASSGSGHHEQYFGPGTRLTVT.

This clonotype was detected ten times or more. The chain links TRBV2 to TRBJ2-7; possibly TRBD1 for D (6 bases). This CDR3 is built from 15 residues. Deletions cut 5 bases from V and 0 bases from J, with 14 bases between. The germline V gene encodes CDR1 SNHLY and CDR2 FYNNEI. Here the CDR3 reads CASSLDRFASYEQYF. The CDR3, as DNA: TGTGCCAGCAGTTTAGACAGGTTCGCCTCCTACGAGCAGTACTTC.

The CDR3 DNA reads TGTGCCAGCAGCTTGGCTTTGGGGGCCCAGTACTTC. Translated, it gives CASSLALGAQYF. This sequence joins TRBV5-6 and TRBJ2-5; possibly TRBD1 or TRBD2 for D (5 bases each). CDR1 and CDR2 from the germline V gene are SGHDT and YYEEEE. This CDR3 is built from 12 residues. V was cut by 0 bases and J by 9 bases, with 9 bases left in between. Full variable domain (rest looked up from reference TRBV5-6 and TRBJ2-5): DAGVTQSPTHLIKTRGQQVTLRCSPKSGHDTVSWYQQALGQGPQFIFQYYEEEERQRGNFPDRFSGHQFPNYSSELNVNALLLGDSALYLCASSLALGAQYFGPGTRLLVL.

There are a few counts of this clonotype. DNA of the CDR3: TGCAGTGCCGGGCGGCTCTCCAGGGAGACCCAGTACTTC. Amino acids: CSAGRLSRETQYF. This chain links TRBV20-1 with TRBJ2-5; D gene uncertain. The CDR3 consists of 13 residues. The germline V and J ends were trimmed by 6 bases and 5 bases, with 16 bases remaining between them. Germline V gene lookup returns CDR1 DFQATT and CDR2 SNEGSKA (reference sequence).

This clonotype was found many times. V usage is TRBV11-2 and J usage is TRBJ1-1; D not resolved. The CDR3 has 14 amino acids. Per germline, CDR1 SGHAT and CDR2 FQNNGV. V lost 2 bases and J lost 0, with 7 bases in between. CDR3 sequence (DNA): TGTGCCAGCAGCTTACCGACGGTGAACACTGAAGCTTTCTTT. Amino acids: CASSLPTVNTEAFF.